Presented here are 21 T cell receptor beta chains from one specimen sequenced in a study of T cells in Graves' hyperthyroidism and ophthalmopathy. RNA transcripts gave rise to amplified TCR beta CDR3 regions. Carried out on the TCR CDR3, a first-round RT-PCR used the HTBI primer set. A single record per CDR3 protein comes from TCRdb applying MiXCR to the multiplex PCR reads. The table includes 300,000 to 350,000 distinct CDR3 sequences, about 20% detected once. Sequenced material: blood. The receptors were sampled from a woman between 45 and 60 years old with Graves' hyperthyroidism.

Only a few counts were recorded for this clonotype. The chain carries TRBV7-9 and TRBJ1-2; 9 bases line up with TRBD1. The V and J ends lost 1 base and 1 base, in that order; junction bases with no gene match: 4. The CDR3 is 16 residues long. The germline V gene has CDR1 SEHNR and CDR2 FQNEAQ (reference sequence). The CDR3 protein is CASSLEWTGDNYGYTF. For the CDR3, the DNA is TGTGCCAGCAGCTTAGAATGGACAGGGGATAACTATGGCTACACCTTC.

The CDR3 DNA reads as TGTGCCAGCAGCCGAGGCCTAGCGTATTACAATGAGCAGTTCTTC. This encodes CASSRGLAYYNEQFF. The chain uses TRBV5-5 and TRBJ2-1, with a weak D call TRBD2 (6 bases). CDR1 SGHKS and CDR2 YYEKEE come from the germline V gene (reference sequence). Between the trimmed V and J ends, which lost 4 bases and 4 bases, there was a span of 15 bases. The CDR3 has 15 residues.

Ten or more counts support this clonotype. This CDR3 reads CASSHRGQTDTQYF. The DNA of the CDR3 is TGTGCCAGCAGCCACAGGGGACAGACAGATACGCAGTATTTT. This chain joins TRBV7-2 and TRBJ2-3; 7 bases line up with TRBD1. Germline CDR1 and CDR2: SGHTA and FQGNSA. The CDR3 is made up of 14 amino acids. V shed 5 bases and J 3 bases; nucleotides not matched to a gene: 5.

This clonotype occurred many times. J is TRBJ2-3 and V is TRBV27; 12 bases map to TRBD2. V was clipped by 6 bases and J by 4 bases; unmatched bases: 5. Germline CDR1 reads MNHEY; CDR2 reads SMNVEV (reference sequence). The CDR3 runs 15 residues. This CDR3 reads CASRRTSGKSDTQYF. The CDR3 DNA reads as TGTGCCAGCAGGCGGACTAGCGGGAAGTCAGATACGCAGTATTTT.

The chain is built from TRBV6-2 or TRBV6-3 and TRBJ1-3; unclear D gene. The CDR3 length is 18 residues. Germline CDR1 MNHEY, CDR2 SVGEGT. Trimming took off 4 bases at V and 1 base at J, with 20 bases between the two ends. The CDR3 DNA sequence: TGTGCCAGCAGTTCATACACTCCCGACACCGCTTCTGGAAACACCATATATTTT. Translating gives CASSSYTPDTASGNTIYF.

CDR3 sequence: CASSSTTGGWTETQYF. CDR3 coding DNA: TGTGCCAGCAGCTCCACGACAGGGGGCTGGACGGAGACCCAGTACTTC. The chain uses TRBV11-2 and TRBJ2-5; 10 nucleotides align to TRBD1. The CDR3 runs to 16 residues. CDR1 is SGHAT, CDR2 FQNNGV, per germline. With V trimmed by 4 bases and J by 5 bases, 10 bases remained unmatched. Variable domain in full (rest from reference TRBV11-2 and TRBJ2-5): EAGVAQSPRYKIIEKRQSVAFWCNPISGHATLYWYQQILGQGPKLLIQFQNNGVVDDSQLPKDRFSAERLKGVDSTLKIQPAKLEDSAVYLCASSSTTGGWTETQYFGPGTRLLVL.

This chain joins TRBV7-9 and TRBJ2-7; 10 bases are a match to TRBD1. Germline CDR1 is SEHNR and CDR2 is FQNEAQ (reference sequence). The junction had 10 bases not matched to a gene; V was cut back by 1 base and J by 7 bases. This CDR3 is built from 16 residues. The CDR3 sequence: CASSLGETGGGEEQYF. In DNA, the CDR3 is TGTGCCAGCAGCTTAGGCGAGACAGGGGGCGGTGAGGAGCAGTACTTC.

This CDR3 reads CASSIGGNYEQYF. The CDR3 nucleotides read TGTGCCAGTAGTATTGGGGGGAACTACGAGCAGTACTTC. The chain recombines TRBV19 with TRBJ2-7; D may be TRBD2 (6 bases). In germline, CDR1 is LNHDA, CDR2 SQIVND (reference sequence). This CDR3 spans 13 amino acids. Trimming shortened V by 3 bases and J by 3 bases, and 9 bases separated the two germline ends.

Remarks on this clonotype: The junction differs from germline at one of its ends, possibly a read error. The genes are TRBV5-6 and TRBJ2-5; 10 nucleotides match TRBD2. Germline values: CDR1 SGHDT, CDR2 YYEEEE. CDR3 length: 12 amino acids. CDR3 nucleotides: TGTGCCAGCTGGGCTAGCGGGGGCCTGCCAGTCTTC. It encodes CASWASGGLPVF.

This clonotype has a count of ten or more. The genes are TRBV6-1 and TRBJ1-5; 7 bases map to TRBD1. Germline V gene lookup returns CDR1 MNHNS and CDR2 SASEGT. Trimming took 6 bases from V and 0 from J; bases not matched to a gene: 14. The CDR3 totals 18 residues. CDR3: CASSAEAGGIYSNQPQHF. The CDR3 DNA reads TGTGCCAGCAGCGCTGAGGCAGGGGGGATTTATAGCAATCAGCCCCAGCATTTT.

Only a few counts were recorded for this clonotype. Because it lacks the conserved phenylalanine or tryptophan at the end, this CDR3 is likely a read error. V gene TRBV12-3 or TRBV12-4 combines with J gene TRBJ1-1, with 9 bases identical to TRBD1. J lost 3 bases, V lost 7 bases, and 6 bases had no gene match. The CDR3 extends over 14 amino acids. CDR3 DNA: TGTGCCAGCACCGAAACAGGGGGCGACACTGAAGCTTTCCTT. It yields the protein CASTETGGDTEAFL.

This clonotype was detected only a few times. The gene calls are TRBV14 and TRBJ2-5; 7 nucleotides match TRBD1. The CDR3 loop spans 16 amino acids. CDR1 is SGHDN and CDR2 is FVKESK in the germline V gene. V lost 4 bases, J lost 2 bases, and 10 bases stayed unmatched. CDR3 amino acids: CASSLIPSTGQETQYF. CDR3 bases: TGTGCCAGCAGCCTAATCCCATCGACAGGGCAAGAGACCCAGTACTTC.

The CDR3 sequence: CASSPGSGLHQPQHF. The CDR3 DNA is TGCGCCAGCAGCCCGGGGTCCGGGCTTCATCAGCCCCAGCATTTT. The chain recombines TRBV5-1 with TRBJ1-5; D is uncertain. The CDR3 has 15 residues. Trimming stripped 4 bases from V and 5 bases from J, with 16 bases between. CDR1 is SGHRS and CDR2 is YFSETQ in the germline V gene. The full variable domain, with the rest looked up from reference TRBV5-1 and TRBJ1-5, is KAGVTQTPRYLIKTRGQQVTLSCSPISGHRSVSWYQQTPGQGLQFLFEYFSETQRNKGNFPGRFSGRQFSNSRSEMNVSTLELGDSALYLCASSPGSGLHQPQHFGDGTRLSIL.

This clonotype appeared a few times. The rearrangement links TRBV12-3 or TRBV12-4 to TRBJ2-1; 8 bases agree with TRBD1. After removal of 2 bases from V and 7 bases from J, the junction contained 7 bases not matched to a gene. The CDR3 runs to 15 residues. DNA for the CDR3: TGTGCCAGCAGTTTATCCAGGGGGCGCCTAAATGAGCAGTTCTTC. This codes for CASSLSRGRLNEQFF.

The chain joins TRBV12-3 or TRBV12-4 to TRBJ2-3; the D gene could be TRBD1 or TRBD2 (6 bases each). The germline V and J ends were trimmed by 6 bases and 6 bases, with 13 bases remaining between them. The CDR3 runs to 13 residues. This CDR3 reads CASSHGGGDTQYF. Written as DNA, the CDR3 is TGTGCCAGCAGCCACGGAGGGGGGGATACGCAGTATTTT.

This clonotype was picked up a small number of times. The chain employs TRBV6-1 and TRBJ2-3, with 10 bases identical to TRBD1. Germline loops: CDR1 MNHNS, CDR2 SASEGT. V gave up 8 bases and J gave up 1 base; unmatched junction bases: 6. CDR3 size: 15 residues. The CDR3 DNA reads TGTGCCAGCCGGAGCGGGACAGGGGGCACAGATACGCAGTATTTT. This sequence encodes CASRSGTGGTDTQYF.

The rearrangement links TRBV5-1 to TRBJ2-1; 7 nucleotides match TRBD2. Germline lookup yields CDR1 SGHRS and CDR2 YFSETQ. Trimming cost V 4 bases and J 0 bases; bases outside gene matches: 4. CDR3 length: 15 amino acids. CDR3 protein: CASSGLAASYNEQFF. In DNA, the CDR3 is TGCGCCAGCAGCGGGCTAGCGGCCTCCTACAATGAGCAGTTCTTC.

The chain joins TRBV7-2 to TRBJ2-3; 7 nucleotides align to TRBD1. This CDR3 is built from 16 residues. CDR1 is SGHTA, CDR2 FQGNSA, per germline. The junction had 8 bases not matched to a gene; V was cut back by 5 bases and J by 0 bases. The CDR3 region has the DNA TGTGCCAGCAGCATTTTGACAGGGCCGAGCACAGATACGCAGTATTTT. Its protein product is CASSILTGPSTDTQYF.

The chain has TRBV30 and TRBJ2-1; D is perhaps TRBD1 (5 bases). With 5 bases removed from V and 10 bases from J, the gap between germline ends came to 18 bases. CDR1 and CDR2 from the germline V gene are GTSNPN and SVGIG (reference sequence). There are 13 residues in the CDR3. CDR3 sequence reads: CAWEGAPTAEQFF. CDR3 in DNA: TGTGCCTGGGAAGGAGCCCCGACAGCGGAGCAGTTCTTC.

The rearrangement links TRBV4-1 to TRBJ2-1; TRBD2 matches 13 bases. The CDR3 runs 16 residues. J was trimmed by 4 bases and V by 2 bases; bases with no gene match: 2. Germline-derived CDR1 and CDR2 are MGHRA and YSYEKL. The CDR3 loop is CASSQLGLAGYNEQFF. CDR3 nucleotide sequence: TGCGCCAGCAGCCAACTGGGACTAGCGGGGTACAATGAGCAGTTCTTC.

This chain uses TRBV7-9 with TRBJ1-2, with 8 nucleotides matching TRBD1. CDR3 size: 16 residues. V trimming: 7 bases; J trimming: 5 bases; junction bases outside the gene matches: 15. Looked up from germline, CDR1 is SEHNR and CDR2 is FQNEAQ (reference sequence). The CDR3 protein is CASIPAKQGVKYGYTF. CDR3 coding DNA: TGTGCCAGCATCCCCGCGAAACAGGGGGTAAAGTATGGCTACACCTTC.